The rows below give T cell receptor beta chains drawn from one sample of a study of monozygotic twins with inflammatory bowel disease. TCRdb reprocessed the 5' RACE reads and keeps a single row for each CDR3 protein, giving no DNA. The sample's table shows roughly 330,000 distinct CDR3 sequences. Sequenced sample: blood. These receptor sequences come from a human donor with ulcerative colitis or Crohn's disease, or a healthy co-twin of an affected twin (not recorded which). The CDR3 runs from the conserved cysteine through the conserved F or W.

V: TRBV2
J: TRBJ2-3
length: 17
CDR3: CASSEEYTGLAVRRRYF

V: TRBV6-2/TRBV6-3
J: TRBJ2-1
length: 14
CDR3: CASSYEGAYNEQFF

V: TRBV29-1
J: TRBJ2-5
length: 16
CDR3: CSVRRGNRLYQETQYF

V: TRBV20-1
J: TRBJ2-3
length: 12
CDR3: CSAYTRTDTQYF

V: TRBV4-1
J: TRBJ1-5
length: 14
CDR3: CASSQVGGNQPQHF

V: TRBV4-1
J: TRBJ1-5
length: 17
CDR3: CASSQVGAGGINQPQHF

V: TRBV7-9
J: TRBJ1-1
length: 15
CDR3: CASSRQQGARTEAFF

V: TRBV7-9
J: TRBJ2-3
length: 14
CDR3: CASTIQGSTDTQYF

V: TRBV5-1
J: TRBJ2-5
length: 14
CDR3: CASSLVQPGETQYF

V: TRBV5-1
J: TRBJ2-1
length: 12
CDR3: CASSLADNEQFF

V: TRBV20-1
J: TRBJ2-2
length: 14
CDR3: CSARNTAGTGELFF

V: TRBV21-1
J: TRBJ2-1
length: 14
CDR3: CASSKSRRDNEQFF

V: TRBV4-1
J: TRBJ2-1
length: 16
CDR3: CASSHPARSSYNEQFF

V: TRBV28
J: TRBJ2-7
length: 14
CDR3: CASMRVRTSYEQYF

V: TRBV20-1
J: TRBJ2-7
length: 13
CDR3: CSAGLVGVYEQYF

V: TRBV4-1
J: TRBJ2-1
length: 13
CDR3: CASSQSANIEQFF

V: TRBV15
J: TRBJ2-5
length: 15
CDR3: CATSRSLDSQETQYF

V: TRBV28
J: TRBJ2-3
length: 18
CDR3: CASSPSSLAGGSGDTQYF

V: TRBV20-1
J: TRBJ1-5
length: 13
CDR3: CSAGTGSGQPQHF

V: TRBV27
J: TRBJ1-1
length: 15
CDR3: CASSILGQGKSEAFF

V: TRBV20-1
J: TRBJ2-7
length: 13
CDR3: CSGVRDRAYEQYF

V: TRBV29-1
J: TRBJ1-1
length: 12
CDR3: CSVVYAGTEAFF

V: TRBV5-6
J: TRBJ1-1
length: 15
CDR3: CASSSETGRNTEAFF

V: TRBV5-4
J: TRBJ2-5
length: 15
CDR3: CASSSTSGDQETQYF

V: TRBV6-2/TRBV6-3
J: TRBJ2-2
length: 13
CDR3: CASSFIKTGELFF

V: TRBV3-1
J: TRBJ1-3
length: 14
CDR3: CASSPPNSGNTIYF

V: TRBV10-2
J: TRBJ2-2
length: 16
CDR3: CASRPPGPTGTGELFF

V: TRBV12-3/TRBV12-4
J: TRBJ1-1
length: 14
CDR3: CASSETGGITEAFF

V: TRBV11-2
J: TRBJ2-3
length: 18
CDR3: CASSLGVAGGINTDTQYF

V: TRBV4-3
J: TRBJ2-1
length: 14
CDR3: CASSTGGGYNEQFF

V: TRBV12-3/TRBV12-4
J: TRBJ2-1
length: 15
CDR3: CASSLHDSTYNEQFF

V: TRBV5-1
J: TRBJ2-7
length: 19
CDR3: CASSPLPKLADTSSYEQYF

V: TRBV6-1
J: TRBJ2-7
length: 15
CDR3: CASSTDSLSSYEQYF

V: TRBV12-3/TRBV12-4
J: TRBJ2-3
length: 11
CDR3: CAIGGVDTQYF

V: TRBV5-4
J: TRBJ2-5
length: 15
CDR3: CASGLPGTGQETQYF

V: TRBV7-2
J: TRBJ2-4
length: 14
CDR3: CASSLILAKNIQYF

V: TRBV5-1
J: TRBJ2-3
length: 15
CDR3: CASRGQDGGTDTQYF

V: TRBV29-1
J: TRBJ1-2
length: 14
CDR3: CSVGWQGDNYGYTF

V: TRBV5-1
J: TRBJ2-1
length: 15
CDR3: CASSFTGGSYNEQFF

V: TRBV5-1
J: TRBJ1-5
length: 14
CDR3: CASSPTGAERPQHF

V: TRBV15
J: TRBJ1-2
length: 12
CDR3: CATSRGPYGYTF

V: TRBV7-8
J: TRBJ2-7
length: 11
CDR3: CASSRTGEQYF

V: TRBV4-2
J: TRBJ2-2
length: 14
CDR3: CASSQRESTGELFF